What follows are 24 T cell receptor beta chains derived from one specimen sequenced in a study of response to subunit inactivated influenza vaccine. Each CDR3 protein gets one entry after TCRdb re-called the RT-PCR reads with MiXCR. The sample holds some 160,000 distinct CDR3 sequences, 11% seen once. Sequenced here: non-naive T cells sorted from PBMCs, sampled around seven weeks after vaccination. The receptors originated from a middle-aged man who received an inactivated influenza vaccine.

This clonotype was detected many times. The chain joins TRBV24-1 to TRBJ2-1, with 11 nucleotides matching TRBD2. The CDR3 consists of 14 residues. Unmatched junction bases numbered 5, after V lost 6 bases and J lost 8 bases. Germline V gives CDR1 KGHDR, CDR2 SFDVKD. As DNA, the CDR3 is TGTGCCACCAGTCGCACTAGCGGGAGCCATGAGCAGTTCTTC. It codes for CATSRTSGSHEQFF.

This chain connects TRBV5-1 to TRBJ2-5; 8 nucleotides match TRBD2. V trimming: 1 base; J trimming: 4 bases; junction bases outside the gene matches: 12. The CDR3 spans 17 residues. CDR1 is SGHRS and CDR2 is YFSETQ in the germline V gene. The chain's CDR3 is CASSLSIAGSRGETQYF. Written as DNA, the CDR3 is TGCGCCAGCAGCTTGTCGATAGCGGGATCCCGGGGAGAGACCCAGTACTTC. Combining the CDR3 with reference TRBV5-1 and TRBJ2-5 gives the whole variable domain KAGVTQTPRYLIKTRGQQVTLSCSPISGHRSVSWYQQTPGQGLQFLFEYFSETQRNKGNFPGRFSGRQFSNSRSEMNVSTLELGDSALYLCASSLSIAGSRGETQYFGPGTRLLVL.

This clonotype was seen many times. The V and J genes are TRBV5-1 and TRBJ2-3; 7 positions match TRBD1. V lost 5 bases, J lost 0 bases, and 15 bases stayed unmatched. This CDR3 comprises 18 residues. CDR1 is SGHRS, CDR2 YFSETQ, per germline. For the CDR3, the DNA is TGCGCCAGCAGGCCGTACTCCGGGACAGCAACTAGCACAGATACGCAGTATTTT. It translates to CASRPYSGTATSTDTQYF.

In this sample, this clonotype turned up a few times. The chain recombines TRBV3-1 with TRBJ2-7; unclear D gene. Trimming left V 10 bases short and J 2 bases short, with 21 bases between. This CDR3 region has 15 residues. Germline CDR1 is LGHDT and CDR2 is YNNKEL (reference sequence). CDR3 sequence reads: CATCQEASFTYEQYF. CDR3 bases: TGTGCCACCTGCCAAGAGGCGTCTTTTACCTACGAGCAGTACTTC.

The chain has TRBV20-1 and TRBJ1-3; no definite D call. V was cut by 1 base and J by 2 bases, with 12 bases left in between. This CDR3 is 15 amino acids long. Germline loops: CDR1 DFQATT, CDR2 SNEGSKA (reference sequence). CDR3 sequence: CSARVGLGTGNTIYF. DNA of the CDR3: TGCAGTGCTAGAGTCGGGTTAGGTACTGGAAACACCATATATTTT.

The table lists this clonotype with a few counts. CDR3: CASELTGGTEAFF. CDR3 DNA: TGTGCCAGCGAACTCACAGGGGGCACTGAAGCTTTCTTT. The gene calls are TRBV14 and TRBJ1-1; 8 positions agree with TRBD1. The junction had 6 bases not matched to a gene; V was cut back by 8 bases and J by 4 bases. The CDR3 has 13 residues. From germline, CDR1 is SGHDN and CDR2 FVKESK.

This clonotype appeared a few times. This chain joins TRBV10-3 and TRBJ2-1; 11 bases line up with TRBD2. The trim removed 2 bases at V and 12 bases at J, leaving 6 bases unmatched. CDR3 length: 14 amino acids. Germline CDR1 reads ENHRY; CDR2 reads SYGVKD. This chain's CDR3 is CAISEGIAGGPQFF. In nucleotides, the CDR3 is TGTGCCATCAGTGAGGGAATAGCGGGGGGGCCGCAGTTCTTC.

The V gene is TRBV28, the J gene TRBJ2-6; D is undetermined. Trimming took off 2 bases at V and 2 bases at J, with 7 bases between the two ends. The germline CDR1 and CDR2 sequences are MDHEN and SYDVKM. This CDR3 is 15 amino acids long. CDR3 nucleotide sequence: TGTGCCAGCAGTTTAACTGAAGCTGGGGCCAACGTCCTGACTTTC. Translated, it gives CASSLTEAGANVLTF. Filled out from reference TRBV28 and TRBJ2-6, the complete variable domain reads DVKVTQSSRYLVKRTGEKVFLECVQDMDHENMFWYRQDPGLGLRLIYFSYDVKMKEKGDIPEGYSVSREKKERFSLILESASTNQTSMYLCASSLTEAGANVLTFGAGSRLTVL.

This clonotype was recorded at least ten times. The genes are TRBV20-1 and TRBJ2-3; D possibly corresponds to TRBD1 (5 bases). The germline CDR1 and CDR2 sequences are DFQATT and SNEGSKA (reference sequence). Trimming left V 3 bases short and J 3 bases short, with 10 bases between. CDR3 length equals 13 residues. CDR3 sequence reads: CSASRVGTDTQYF. The CDR3, as DNA: TGCAGTGCTAGCAGGGTAGGGACAGATACGCAGTATTTT.

This clonotype showed up many times. The chain couples TRBV5-1 to TRBJ2-1, with 11 bases matching TRBD2. CDR3 length: 16 residues. CDR1 is SGHRS, CDR2 YFSETQ, per germline. V shed 2 bases, J shed 7 bases, and the junction held 8 bases outside the gene matches. The CDR3 DNA sequence: TGCGCCAGCAGCTTTAGTAGCGGGAGGGCTATAAATGAGCAGTTCTTC. This translates into CASSFSSGRAINEQFF.

This clonotype has just a few counts. Here the CDR3 reads CASSLAPGQGAASNQPQHF. The CDR3 bases are TGTGCCAGCAGCTTAGCGCCGGGACAGGGGGCCGCGAGCAATCAGCCCCAGCATTTT. The chain employs TRBV7-8 and TRBJ1-5, with 12 positions matching TRBD1. The CDR3 spans 19 residues. The J segment lost 1 base and the V segment lost 0 bases, leaving 7 bases of the junction unmatched. The germline gives CDR1 SGHVS, CDR2 FQNEAQ.

This clonotype was picked up many times. The chain uses TRBV3-1 and TRBJ1-1, with 7 bases matching TRBD1. There are 15 residues in the CDR3. With 1 base clipped from V and 2 bases from J, the junction kept 4 bases outside the gene matches. Germline CDR1 is LGHDT and CDR2 is YNNKEL (reference sequence). In DNA form, the CDR3 reads TGTGCCAGCAGCCAAGGGGACAGAACTAACACTGAAGCTTTCTTT. This sequence encodes CASSQGDRTNTEAFF.

Ten or more counts support this clonotype. The V gene is TRBV4-3, the J gene TRBJ1-1; D ambiguous. Per germline, CDR1 LGHNA and CDR2 YSLEER. The CDR3 has 16 amino acids. Deletions cut 0 bases from V and 0 bases from J, with 11 bases between. CDR3 amino acids: CASSQDPTAMNTEAFF. The CDR3 DNA follows: TGCGCCAGCAGCCAAGATCCCACAGCGATGAACACTGAAGCTTTCTTT.

The chain recombines TRBV6-2 or TRBV6-3 with TRBJ2-3; 11 bases agree with TRBD2. The CDR3 spans 15 residues. In germline, CDR1 is MNHEY, CDR2 SVGEGT. The J segment lost 2 bases and the V segment lost 8 bases, leaving 6 bases of the junction unmatched. The chain's CDR3 is CASVGTSGHTDTQYF. CDR3 bases: TGTGCCAGCGTGGGGACTAGCGGCCACACAGATACGCAGTATTTT.

This clonotype was observed a handful of times. This rearrangement joins TRBV24-1 to TRBJ2-5, with 12 bases aligning to TRBD1. V was pared by 2 bases and J by 5 bases, with 8 bases of the junction left unmatched. CDR1 is KGHDR and CDR2 is SFDVKD in the germline V gene. The CDR3 covers 17 residues. Written as DNA, the CDR3 is TGTGCCACCAGTGATTCCGCCGGGACAGGGGGCTGGGAGACCCAGTACTTC. This sequence encodes CATSDSAGTGGWETQYF.

CDR3 in amino acids: CASSKTSGPMEQFF. In nucleotides, the CDR3 is TGTGCCAGCAGTAAGACTAGCGGGCCGATGGAGCAGTTCTTC. The rearrangement links TRBV6-1 to TRBJ2-1; 10 bases are a match to TRBD2. Germline V gene sequence: CDR1 MNHNS, CDR2 SASEGT. The CDR3 sequence is 14 residues long. Germline trimming cut 5 bases from V and 10 bases from J; bases unmatched to any gene: 8.

This clonotype was seen a few times. This chain links TRBV4-1 with TRBJ2-7; tentative D call: TRBD2 (5 bases). The CDR3 spans 16 residues. Germline V CDR1 and CDR2: MGHRA, YSYEKL. Trimming took off 1 base at V and 4 bases at J, with 17 bases between the two ends. CDR3 residues: CASSQVGGPKPYEQYF. The CDR3 DNA follows: TGCGCCAGCAGCCAAGTTGGCGGGCCTAAACCTTACGAGCAGTACTTC.

The chain is built from TRBV27 and TRBJ1-5; 12 bases are a match to TRBD1. CDR1 is MNHEY, CDR2 SMNVEV, per germline (reference sequence). CDR3 length equals 16 residues. The J segment lost 9 bases and the V segment lost 5 bases, leaving 11 bases of the junction unmatched. CDR3: CASSAGQGAIPRPQHF. The CDR3 coding sequence is TGTGCCAGCAGTGCGGGACAGGGGGCTATCCCTCGGCCCCAGCATTTT.

J is TRBJ1-6 and V is TRBV28, with TRBD1 matching 10 bases. Germline V gives CDR1 MDHEN, CDR2 SYDVKM. Trimming removed 2 bases from V and 8 bases from J; junction bases left unmatched: 3. The CDR3 covers 15 residues. CDR3 sequence (DNA): TGTGCCAGCAGTTTAGACAGGGGGCGTTATTCACCCCTCCACTTT. Amino acids: CASSLDRGRYSPLHF.

This chain uses TRBV27 with TRBJ1-2; TRBD1 agrees at 8 bases. CDR3 length: 13 residues. V shed 6 bases and J 4 bases; nucleotides not matched to a gene: 4. The germline V gene has CDR1 MNHEY and CDR2 SMNVEV (reference sequence). The CDR3 region is CASRSDRGYGYTF. The CDR3 nucleotides are TGTGCCAGCAGATCCGACAGGGGCTATGGCTACACCTTC.

This chain joins TRBV28 and TRBJ2-7, with D perhaps assigned TRBD1 or TRBD2 (5 bases each). Per germline, CDR1 MDHEN and CDR2 SYDVKM. The CDR3 spans 14 residues. V was trimmed by 5 bases and J by 3 bases, leaving 14 bases between them. CDR3 amino acids: CASSRGAPNYEQYF. The CDR3 DNA sequence: TGTGCCAGCAGTAGAGGGGCTCCCAACTACGAGCAGTACTTC.

A few counts support this clonotype. The genes are TRBV7-2 and TRBJ1-3, with D perhaps matching TRBD1 (5 bases). Trimming pared 5 bases from V and 6 bases from J, leaving 11 bases between. The CDR3 length is 13 residues. Germline V CDR1 and CDR2: SGHTA, FQGNSA. CDR3 sequence (DNA): TGTGCCAGCAGCCAGGGTTTCCAAAACACCATATATTTT. As protein: CASSQGFQNTIYF.

This clonotype was observed a few times. The J gene is TRBJ2-7, the V gene TRBV5-1; D may be TRBD2 (6 bases). CDR1 is SGHRS and CDR2 is YFSETQ in the germline V gene. The CDR3 contains 15 residues. V was clipped by 4 bases and J by 7 bases, with 21 bases between them. The DNA of the CDR3 is TGCGCCAGCAGCCCCCACCAGGGACTGGGAACGGAGCAGTACTTC. Residues: CASSPHQGLGTEQYF.

This clonotype was counted at least ten times. V is TRBV6-1 and J is TRBJ1-6, with TRBD1 matching over 8 bases. The V gene end was trimmed by 7 bases and the J gene end by 9 bases; junction bases not matched to a gene: 17. The CDR3 totals 17 residues. The germline gives CDR1 MNHNS, CDR2 SASEGT. Here the CDR3 reads CASTAIPTGVLGSPLHF. The CDR3 nucleotides are TGTGCCAGCACCGCAATTCCGACAGGGGTTTTAGGTTCACCCCTCCACTTT.